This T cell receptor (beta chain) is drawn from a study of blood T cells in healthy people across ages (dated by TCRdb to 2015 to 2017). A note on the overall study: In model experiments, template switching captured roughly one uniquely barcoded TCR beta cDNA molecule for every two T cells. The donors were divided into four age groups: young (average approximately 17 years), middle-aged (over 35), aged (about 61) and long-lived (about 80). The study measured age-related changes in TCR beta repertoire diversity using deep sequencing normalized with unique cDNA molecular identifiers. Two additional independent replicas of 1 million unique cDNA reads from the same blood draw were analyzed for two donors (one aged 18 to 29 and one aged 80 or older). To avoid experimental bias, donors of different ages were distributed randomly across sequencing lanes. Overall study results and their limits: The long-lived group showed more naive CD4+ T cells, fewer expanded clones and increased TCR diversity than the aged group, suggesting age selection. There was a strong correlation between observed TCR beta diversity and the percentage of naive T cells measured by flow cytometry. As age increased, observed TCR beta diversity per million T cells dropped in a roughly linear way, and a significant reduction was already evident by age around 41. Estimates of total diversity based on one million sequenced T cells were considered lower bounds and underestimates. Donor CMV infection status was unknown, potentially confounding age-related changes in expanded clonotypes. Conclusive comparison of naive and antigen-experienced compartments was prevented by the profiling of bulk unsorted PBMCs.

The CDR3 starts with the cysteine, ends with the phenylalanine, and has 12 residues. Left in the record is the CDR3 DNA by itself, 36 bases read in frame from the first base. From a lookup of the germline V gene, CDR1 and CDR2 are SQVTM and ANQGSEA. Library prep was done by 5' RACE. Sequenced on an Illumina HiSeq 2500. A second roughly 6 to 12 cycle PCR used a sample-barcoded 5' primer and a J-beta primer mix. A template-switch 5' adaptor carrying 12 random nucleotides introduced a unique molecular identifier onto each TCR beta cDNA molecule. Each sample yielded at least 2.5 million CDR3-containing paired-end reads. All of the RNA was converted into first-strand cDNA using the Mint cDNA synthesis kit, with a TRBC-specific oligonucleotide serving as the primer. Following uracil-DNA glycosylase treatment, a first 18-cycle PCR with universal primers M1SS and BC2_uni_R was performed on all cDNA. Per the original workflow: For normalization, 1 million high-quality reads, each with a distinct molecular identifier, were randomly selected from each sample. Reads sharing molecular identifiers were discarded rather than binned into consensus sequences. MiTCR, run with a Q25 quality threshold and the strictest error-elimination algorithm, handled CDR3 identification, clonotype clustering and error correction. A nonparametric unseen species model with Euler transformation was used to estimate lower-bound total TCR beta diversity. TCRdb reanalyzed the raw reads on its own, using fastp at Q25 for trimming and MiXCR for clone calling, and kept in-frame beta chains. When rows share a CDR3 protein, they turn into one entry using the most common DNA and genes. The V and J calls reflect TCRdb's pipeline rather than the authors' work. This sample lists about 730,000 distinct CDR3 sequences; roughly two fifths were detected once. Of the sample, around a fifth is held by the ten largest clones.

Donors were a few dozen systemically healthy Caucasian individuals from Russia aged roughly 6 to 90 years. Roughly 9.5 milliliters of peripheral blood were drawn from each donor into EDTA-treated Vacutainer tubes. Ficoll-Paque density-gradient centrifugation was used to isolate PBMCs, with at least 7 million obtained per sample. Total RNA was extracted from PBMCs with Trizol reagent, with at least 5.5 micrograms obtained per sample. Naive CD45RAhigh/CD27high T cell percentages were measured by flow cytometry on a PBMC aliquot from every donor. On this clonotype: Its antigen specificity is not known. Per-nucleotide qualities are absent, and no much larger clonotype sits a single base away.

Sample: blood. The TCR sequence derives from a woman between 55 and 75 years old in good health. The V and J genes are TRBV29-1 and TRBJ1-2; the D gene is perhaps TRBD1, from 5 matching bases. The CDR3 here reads CSAGGIDYGYTF. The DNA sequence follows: TGCAGTGCCGGGGGTATCGACTATGGCTACACCTTC.